This is a list of T cell receptor beta chains from one sample in a study of blood T cell repertoires in COVID-19. Clones were read by immunoSEQ multiplex PCR, and TCRdb kept only the in-frame ones, dropping some. The table has about 300,000 clones, approximately 86% seen once. The sequenced sample was peripheral blood. These receptor sequences come from a man in his 70s with acute or convalescent COVID-19. The CDR3 runs from the conserved cysteine through the conserved F or W. The D gene is left open where the match is weak. Clone size appears in some rows only: once, few, many, or a class for an expanded clone.

j_call: TRBJ2-2; d_call: TRBD2; clone_size: .; v_call: TRBV19; cdr3_nt: TGTGCCAGTAGTCCGGGACTAGCAAGGCCCGGGGAGCTGTTTTTT; cdr3_aa: CASSPGLARPGELFF
j_call: TRBJ2-5; d_call: .; clone_size: .; v_call: TRBV5-1; cdr3_nt: TGCGCCAGCAGCTTGGTCTTCCTGGAGACCCAGTACTTC; cdr3_aa: CASSLVFLETQYF
j_call: TRBJ2-5; d_call: TRBD2; clone_size: .; v_call: TRBV7-8; cdr3_nt: TGTGCCAGCAGCCTGGGGACTAGCGGGAAGGGGGAGACCCAGTACTTC; cdr3_aa: CASSLGTSGKGETQYF
j_call: TRBJ2-1; d_call: .; clone_size: .; v_call: TRBV6-5; cdr3_nt: TGTGCCAGCAGTTACTCGAGGTGGGGGCCCGTCAATGAGCAGTTCTTC; cdr3_aa: CASSYSRWGPVNEQFF
j_call: TRBJ1-1; d_call: .; clone_size: .; v_call: TRBV6-6; cdr3_nt: TGTGCCAGCATAGGGGAGGCTGAAGCTTTCTTT; cdr3_aa: CASIGEAEAFF
j_call: TRBJ1-1; d_call: .; clone_size: .; v_call: TRBV18; cdr3_nt: TGTGCCAGCTCACCAGGGACACCACACACTGAAGCTTTCTTT; cdr3_aa: CASSPGTPHTEAFF
j_call: TRBJ2-3; d_call: TRBD1; clone_size: .; v_call: TRBV4-3; cdr3_nt: TGCGCCAGCAGCCAAGAGTTGGTGAGGGGGCTGAACACAGATACGCAGTATTTT; cdr3_aa: CASSQELVRGLNTDTQYF
j_call: TRBJ2-7; d_call: .; clone_size: .; v_call: TRBV3-1/TRBV3-2; cdr3_nt: TGTGCCAGCAGCCCTTCCCCTCAGACAGACTACGAGCAGTACTTC; cdr3_aa: CASSPSPQTDYEQYF
j_call: TRBJ1-5; d_call: .; clone_size: few; v_call: TRBV10-3; cdr3_nt: TGTGCCATCAGTGAGACAGGGCTTAAAGGACAGCCCCAGCATTTT; cdr3_aa: CAISETGLKGQPQHF
j_call: TRBJ2-5; d_call: .; clone_size: .; v_call: TRBV5-4; cdr3_nt: TGTGCCAGCAGTAGAGAGGGCCCGATGCGGACCCAGTACTTC; cdr3_aa: CASSREGPMRTQYF
j_call: TRBJ1-1; d_call: .; clone_size: .; v_call: TRBV20-1; cdr3_nt: TGCAGTGCGCGAAGGGAGACTGAAGCTTTCTTT; cdr3_aa: CSARRETEAFF
j_call: TRBJ2-5; d_call: TRBD2; clone_size: .; v_call: TRBV28; cdr3_nt: TGTGCCAGCAGTACCGGGACTAGGAGGACGGCGACCCAGTACTTC; cdr3_aa: CASSTGTRRTATQYF
j_call: TRBJ2-7; d_call: .; clone_size: .; v_call: TRBV28; cdr3_nt: TGTGCCAGCAGTTTAACCCCGGGAGATTCCGAGCAGTACTTC; cdr3_aa: CASSLTPGDSEQYF
j_call: TRBJ1-1; d_call: .; clone_size: .; v_call: TRBV19; cdr3_nt: TGTGCCAGTAGTATCTTCAGGGGCAGGGGCATGAACACTGAAGCTTTCTTT; cdr3_aa: CASSIFRGRGMNTEAFF
j_call: TRBJ1-2; d_call: TRBD1; clone_size: .; v_call: TRBV28; cdr3_nt: TGTGCCAGCAGCGGGACAGGGGAAGGCTATGGCTACACCTTC; cdr3_aa: CASSGTGEGYGYTF
j_call: TRBJ1-4; d_call: TRBD1; clone_size: .; v_call: TRBV7-2; cdr3_nt: TGTGCCAGCAGCTCAGCCTCAGGGGGCGGGGAAAAACTGTTTTTT; cdr3_aa: CASSSASGGGEKLFF
j_call: TRBJ2-1; d_call: .; clone_size: .; v_call: TRBV6-2/TRBV6-3; cdr3_nt: TGTGCCAGCAGTTATCCAGCGGCGGTTTGGGATGAGCAGTTCTTC; cdr3_aa: CASSYPAAVWDEQFF
j_call: TRBJ2-1; d_call: .; clone_size: .; v_call: TRBV5-1; cdr3_nt: TGCGCCAGCAGCTCTGGGACTCCGATCGCCGAGCAGTTCTTC; cdr3_aa: CASSSGTPIAEQFF
j_call: TRBJ1-1; d_call: TRBD1; clone_size: once; v_call: TRBV18; cdr3_nt: TGTGCCAGCTCAAGTCAGGGGGCTAACACTGAAGCTTTCTTT; cdr3_aa: CASSSQGANTEAFF
j_call: TRBJ1-1; d_call: TRBD1; clone_size: .; v_call: TRBV6-6; cdr3_nt: TGTGCCAGCAGTTACTCGGGACAGGGCACTGAAGCTTTCTTT; cdr3_aa: CASSYSGQGTEAFF
j_call: TRBJ1-1; d_call: .; clone_size: once; v_call: TRBV3-1/TRBV3-2; cdr3_nt: TGTGCCAGCAGCGTCTCCACTGAAGCTTTCTTT; cdr3_aa: CASSVSTEAFF
j_call: TRBJ1-3; d_call: .; clone_size: .; v_call: TRBV7-2; cdr3_nt: TGTGCCAGCAGCTTAATGAATTCAGGGGCTTCTGGAAACACCATATATTTT; cdr3_aa: CASSLMNSGASGNTIYF
j_call: TRBJ1-4; d_call: TRBD1; clone_size: .; v_call: TRBV7-8; cdr3_nt: TGTGCCAGCAGCTTAGCTGGGACAGGGGGGTTCGGTATGAGTGAAAAACTGTTTTTT; cdr3_aa: CASSLAGTGGFGMSEKLFF
j_call: TRBJ2-2; d_call: TRBD2; clone_size: once; v_call: TRBV4-2; cdr3_nt: TGTGCCAGCAGTCCCGGGACTAGCGGGAGGGAGAACACCGGGGAGCTGTTTTTT; cdr3_aa: CASSPGTSGRENTGELFF
j_call: TRBJ2-1; d_call: .; clone_size: .; v_call: TRBV28; cdr3_nt: TGTGCCAGCAGTGAGGACAGCGCCAATGAGCAGTTCTTC; cdr3_aa: CASSEDSANEQFF
j_call: TRBJ1-2; d_call: .; clone_size: .; v_call: TRBV6-5; cdr3_nt: TGTGCCAGCAGTTACTCGAAGGGGTCTAACTATGGCTACACCTTC; cdr3_aa: CASSYSKGSNYGYTF